This TCR beta chain was observed in a study of blood T cell repertoires in COVID-19. Overall study context: The United States, Italy and Spain provided the acute and convalescent COVID-19 samples. In each case, the material was cDNA or gDNA derived from T cells, B-cell-depleted T cells, or PBMCs.

In the original analysis: Reference gene primer amplification in the assay estimated nucleated cell counts. Some clones are missing from TCRdb's copy, which holds only in-frame ones; the method was immunoSEQ multiplex PCR. V, J and clone size are taken as reported in that table, and D and trimming were inferred from the DNA itself. The sample shows some 150,000 clones, approximately 84% of them seen only once. The receptor comes from a human donor in a cohort sampled during active COVID-19. Sequencing used peripheral blood.

In DNA, the CDR3 is TGTGCCAGCAGCTTTTCCGGGACTAACTACAATGAGCAGTTCTTC. Residues: CASSFSGTNYNEQFF. The chain combines TRBV5-5 with TRBJ2-1; 7 bases agree with TRBD2. CDR3 length: 15 amino acids. Germline CDR1 is SGHKS and CDR2 is YYEKEE (reference sequence). V was clipped by 2 bases and J by 3 bases; unmatched bases: 5.